This TCR beta chain was observed in a study of tumor-infiltrating lymphocytes in primary liver carcinoma. Starting from roughly 0.5 ug of total RNA, TCR beta cDNA was produced with a primer in the constant region. Three nested multiplex PCR rounds, a slightly modified ARM-PCR method, built the TCR beta libraries. One entry per CDR3 protein results from TCRdb running MiXCR on the multiplex PCR reads. The sample consists of about 120,000 distinct CDR3 sequences, about two thirds of them appearing once. This clonotype was seen a handful of times. Its antigen is unknown. Co-extraction of both nucleic acids (RNA and DNA) used roughly 18-32 mg of unsorted bulk tissue. General study findings and limits: Tumor top-250-clone fractions significantly exceeded those of blood (p = 0.039).

The material sequenced was tumor-adjacent normal liver tissue. This TCR was recovered from a woman aged 60-70 years with primary liver carcinoma and hepatitis B virus infection.

CDR3 DNA: TGCGCCAGCAGCCGAGGCTTCCACAATGAGCAGTTCTTC. It specifies CASSRGFHNEQFF. The chain combines TRBV4-1 with TRBJ2-1; the D is unclear. V was pared by 4 bases and J by 5 bases, with 9 bases between. Germline loops: CDR1 MGHRA, CDR2 YSYEKL. This CDR3 is built from 13 residues.